These 6 T cell receptor beta chains came from one sample sequenced in a study of blood T cell repertoires in COVID-19 (dated by TCRdb to the early 2020s). Libraries were constructed by the immunoSEQ multiplex PCR assay. This immuneACCESS table, as held by TCRdb, lists in-frame sequences with V and J called but not all clones. Of the missing ones, under half trace to an unresolved V gene in checked studies; the others have no known cause. This sample gives around 130,000 clones in total; approximately 77% of them show up just once. In total, the top ten clones hold around 20% of the sample. The sample taken for sequencing was peripheral blood. These receptors were obtained from an elderly man with acute or convalescent COVID-19.

The chain recombines TRBV5-1 with TRBJ1-4; 8 positions agree with TRBD1. The CDR3 sequence is 16 residues long. Germline values: CDR1 SGHRS, CDR2 YFSETQ. V lost 0 bases to trimming and J lost 8 bases; unmatched junction nucleotides: 9. Here the CDR3 DNA reads TGCGCCAGCAGCTTGGGACGCAGGGGGCAAGGAGAAAAACTGTTTTTT. It yields the protein CASSLGRRGQGEKLFF.

The chain employs TRBV7-8 and TRBJ1-2; maybe TRBD1 (6 bases). The V end was cut by 5 bases, the J end by 2 bases, with 15 bases between. In germline, CDR1 is SGHVS, CDR2 FQNEAQ. CDR3 size: 15 residues. The CDR3 loop is CASSPRGGLNYGYTF. The CDR3 nucleotides are TGTGCCAGCAGCCCCCGAGGGGGTTTGAACTATGGCTACACCTTC.

The V gene is TRBV3-1 (or the pseudogene TRBV3-2), the J gene TRBJ2-7; 10 bases are a match to TRBD2. V trimming: 2 bases; J trimming: 6 bases; junction bases outside the gene matches: 25. Germline lookup yields CDR1 LGHDT and CDR2 YNNKEL (reference sequence). The CDR3 is 21 residues long. CDR3 sequence reads: CASSQRGALGLALKRTGEQYF. The CDR3 nucleotides read TGTGCCAGCAGCCAAAGGGGGGCGTTGGGACTAGCGTTAAAAAGGACGGGCGAGCAGTACTTC.

The V and J genes are TRBV7-9 and TRBJ1-5; D not certain. This CDR3 spans 15 amino acids. V lost 0 bases and J 0 bases, leaving 6 bases between the germline ends. Germline loops: CDR1 SEHNR, CDR2 FQNEAQ (reference sequence). CDR3 DNA sequence: TGTGCCAGCAGCTTAGCGGGAGGTAGCAATCAGCCCCAGCATTTT. Protein product: CASSLAGGSNQPQHF.

The gene calls are TRBV19 and TRBJ2-3, with a possible D match to TRBD1 (6 bases). This CDR3 comprises 14 residues. Deletions cut 5 bases from V and 1 base from J, with 10 bases between. Per the germline V gene, CDR1 is LNHDA and CDR2 is SQIVND (reference sequence). This chain's CDR3 is CASSPQGGTDTQYF. The DNA of the CDR3 is TGTGCCAGTAGTCCACAGGGTGGCACAGATACGCAGTATTTT.

This clone was observed a few times. Other DNA sequences from this sample encode an identical CDR3 as well. The V gene is TRBV29-1, the J gene TRBJ2-1; 9 bases are shared with TRBD2. CDR1 and CDR2 from the germline V gene are SQVTM and ANQGSEA. This CDR3 contains 15 residues. V gave up 2 bases and J gave up 9 bases; unmatched junction bases: 11. Here the CDR3 DNA reads TGCAGCGTTGAACGCGGGGCGGGGGGGCATGGTGAGCAGTTCTTC. It codes for CSVERGAGGHGEQFF.